This TCR beta chain was observed in a study of OX40 agonist ivuxolimab in advanced cancers. Using immunoSEQ multiplex PCR, the repertoire was profiled, and TCRdb retains in-frame clones only, with some absent. The table includes 97,000 or so clones, roughly 90% detected once. Looked up from germline, CDR1 is SGHVS and CDR2 is FQNEAQ. V was pared by 5 bases and J by 6 bases, with 13 bases of the junction left unmatched. The CDR3 sequence is 18 residues long. The receptor was isolated from an adult with an advanced solid tumor such as melanoma, head and neck, liver or kidney cancer. This material consisted of CD4+ or CD8+ T cells sorted from blood, taken in a trial of the OX40 agonist ivuxolimab. The rearrangement uses TRBV7-8 and TRBJ2-1, with 13 bases that match TRBD2. The CDR3 bases are TGTGCCAGCAGCCTTAGAACTAGCGGGAGGGCTAACCCCAATGAGCAGTTCTTC. The encoded protein is CASSLRTSGRANPNEQFF.